A selection of T cell receptor beta chains follows, all from one sample in a study of cytomegalovirus exposure and HLA in healthy donors. Method: immunoSEQ multiplex PCR; TCRdb's copy keeps in-frame clones and lacks some. The sample's table shows 100,000 to 150,000 clones. Specimen: PBMCs. These receptors all stem from a man younger than 35 in good health and CMV-seronegative. The CDR3 runs from the conserved cysteine through the conserved F or W. A D gene is named only where the DNA matches it firmly.

d_call j_call v_call cdr3_aa cdr3_nt
. TRBJ1-1 TRBV20-1 CSARQVVEAFF TGCAGTGCTAGACAGGTTGTTGAAGCTTTCTTT
TRBD1 TRBJ1-2 TRBV6-5 CASRQGGVFYGYTF TGTGCCAGCCGACAGGGGGGGGTTTTCTATGGCTACACCTTC
. TRBJ1-1 TRBV6-1 CASREILTEAFF TGTGCCAGCAGAGAGATATTGACTGAAGCTTTCTTT
. TRBJ2-7 TRBV15 CATSSSLPSYEQYF TGTGCCACCAGCAGTTCGCTACCTTCCTACGAGCAGTACTTC
TRBD1 TRBJ2-7 TRBV27 CASTPYRGGYEQYF TGTGCCAGCACTCCTTACAGGGGCGGGTACGAGCAGTACTTC
TRBD1 TRBJ1-4 TRBV27 CASRKTGSWEKLFF TGTGCCAGCAGGAAGACAGGGAGTTGGGAAAAACTGTTTTTT
TRBD2 TRBJ2-3 TRBV5-1 CASSLLAGVTDTQYF TGCGCCAGCAGCTTACTAGCGGGGGTCACAGATACGCAGTATTTT
. TRBJ1-1 TRBV7-6 CASSASSGTEAFF TGTGCCAGCAGCGCCTCATCGGGAACTGAAGCTTTCTTT
TRBD2 TRBJ2-3 TRBV19 CASSSLAGGPADTQYF TGTGCCAGTAGTTCATTAGCGGGAGGCCCCGCAGATACGCAGTATTTT
TRBD2 TRBJ2-1 TRBV4-1 CASSHTSGGALEQFF TGCGCCAGCAGCCATACTAGCGGGGGGGCCCTTGAGCAGTTCTTC
TRBD2 TRBJ2-5 TRBV27 CASSFRTSPPETQYF TGTGCCAGCAGTTTCAGGACTAGCCCGCCAGAGACCCAGTACTTC
. TRBJ1-2 TRBV25-1 CASSDDSAGQGGYTF TGTGCCAGCAGTGACGATTCGGCAGGGCAGGGTGGCTACACCTTC
TRBD1 TRBJ1-1 TRBV28 CASQVVGGLDTEAFF TGTGCCAGCCAAGTGGTAGGGGGCCTGGACACTGAAGCTTTCTTT
TRBD1 TRBJ1-1 TRBV30 CASSRGSTEAFF TGTGCCAGCTCCAGGGGGTCCACTGAAGCTTTCTTT
. TRBJ1-1 TRBV30 CASGTVPGIGDTEAFF TGTGCCTCCGGTACTGTCCCGGGAATTGGGGACACTGAAGCTTTCTTT
. TRBJ1-2 TRBV19 CASSPPLLTEPNYGYTF TGTGCCAGTAGTCCGCCCCTTTTGACAGAGCCTAACTATGGCTACACCTTC
. TRBJ2-3 TRBV30 CAWRQWSGRRGGYSTDTQYF TGTGCCTGGAGACAGTGGTCCGGGCGGCGAGGAGGGTACAGCACAGATACGCAGTATTTT
TRBD1 TRBJ1-2 TRBV6-1 CASSFGTGGNGYTF TGTGCCAGCAGTTTTGGGACAGGGGGGAATGGCTACACCTTC
. TRBJ2-1 TRBV30 CAEARSDSYNEQFF TGTGCCGAAGCGAGGTCCGACTCCTACAATGAGCAGTTCTTC
. TRBJ2-1 TRBV9 CASSVEPDWGNEQFF TGTGCCAGCAGCGTAGAACCGGACTGGGGAAATGAGCAGTTCTTC
TRBD1 TRBJ2-3 TRBV27 CASSLGRDRLLNTQYF TGTGCCAGCAGTTTAGGCCGGGACAGGCTATTGAATACGCAGTATTTT
. TRBJ1-2 TRBV10-2 CASSESENDGYTF TGCGCCAGCAGTGAGTCCGAGAACGATGGCTACACCTTC
TRBD2 TRBJ2-5 TRBV19 CASSIGGVPAETQYF TGTGCCAGTAGTATTGGGGGGGTCCCGGCAGAGACCCAGTACTTC
TRBD1 TRBJ1-1 TRBV5-1 CASSMTRTGNTEAFF TGCGCCAGCAGCATGACCCGGACAGGAAACACTGAAGCTTTCTTT
TRBD1 TRBJ1-2 TRBV2 CASMMGQGFSYGYTF TGTGCCAGCATGATGGGACAGGGTTTTAGCTATGGCTACACCTTC
TRBD1 TRBJ2-7 TRBV27 CASSLLQGSPYEQYF TGTGCCAGCAGTCTTCTACAGGGGAGCCCCTACGAGCAGTACTTC
. TRBJ2-1 TRBV5-4 CASSLGGTSTHNEQFF TGTGCCAGCAGCTTGGGGGGGACTTCAACCCACAATGAGCAGTTCTTC
. TRBJ2-7 TRBV19 CASSGKGEVGEQYF TGTGCCAGTAGTGGAAAGGGAGAGGTGGGCGAGCAGTACTTC
TRBD1 TRBJ1-2 TRBV30 CAWSDPTLDRGREGYTF TGTGCCTGGAGTGATCCAACCCTCGACAGGGGGCGGGAGGGCTACACCTTC
. TRBJ2-1 TRBV29-1 CSVEGGNPYNEQFF TGCAGCGTTGAAGGCGGGAACCCCTACAATGAGCAGTTCTTC
. TRBJ1-5 TRBV10-3 CAISETGNQPQHF TGTGCCATCAGTGAGACAGGTAATCAGCCCCAGCATTTT
TRBD1 TRBJ1-1 TRBV30 CAWSPKDRAVNTEAFF TGTGCCTGGAGTCCGAAGGACAGGGCGGTAAACACTGAAGCTTTCTTT
. TRBJ1-3 TRBV9 CASSGLQGPGNTIYF TGTGCCAGCAGCGGCCTACAGGGTCCTGGAAACACCATATATTTT
TRBD1 TRBJ1-6 TRBV30 CAWKGQGGNNSPLHF TGTGCCTGGAAGGGACAGGGGGGGAATAATTCCCCCCTCCACTTT
TRBD1 TRBJ1-2 TRBV19 CASRTGGFENYGYTF TGTGCCAGCAGGACAGGGGGCTTCGAAAACTATGGCTACACCTTC
. TRBJ2-1 TRBV5-1 CASSSVGGTNEQFF TGCGCCAGCAGCTCCGTGGGAGGAACGAATGAGCAGTTCTTC
TRBD1 TRBJ1-1 TRBV25-1 CASREQGRHTEAFF TGTGCCAGCAGAGAACAGGGGAGACACACTGAAGCTTTCTTT
TRBD2 TRBJ2-2 TRBV11-3 CASSLGTAGGNTGELFF TGTGCCAGCAGCTTGGGAACCGCGGGAGGGAACACCGGGGAGCTGTTTTTT
TRBD1 TRBJ2-7 TRBV19 CASSSPGDRTEQYF TGTGCCAGTAGTAGCCCCGGGGACAGAACTGAGCAGTACTTC
TRBD1 TRBJ1-4 TRBV29-1 CSGTGTANEKLFF TGCAGCGGAACCGGGACAGCTAATGAAAAACTGTTTTTT
TRBD1 TRBJ1-1 TRBV10-2 CASSGLGPGGFSNTEAFF TGCGCCAGCAGTGGTCTGGGGCCAGGGGGCTTTTCGAACACTGAAGCTTTCTTT
. TRBJ2-5 TRBV30 CAWSRGGYQETQYF TGTGCCTGGAGTAGAGGGGGTTATCAAGAGACCCAGTACTTC
. TRBJ1-5 TRBV5-1 CASSPGEGSNQPQHF TGCGCCAGCAGCCCCGGGGAGGGGAGCAATCAGCCCCAGCATTTT
TRBD1 TRBJ1-2 TRBV7-2 CASSRWTGNGYTF TGTGCCAGCAGCCGATGGACAGGGAATGGCTACACCTTC
. TRBJ1-1 TRBV28 CASSFVGAVINTEAFF TGTGCCAGCAGTTTTGTGGGGGCGGTAATCAACACTGAAGCTTTCTTT
TRBD2 TRBJ2-1 TRBV15 CATNPGLAMNNEQFF TGTGCCACCAACCCGGGACTAGCTATGAACAATGAGCAGTTCTTC
TRBD2 TRBJ2-7 TRBV6-1 CASSAPGGGSSYEQYF TGTGCCAGCAGTGCCCCCGGGGGGGGTAGCTCCTACGAGCAGTACTTC
. TRBJ1-2 TRBV5-6 CASSFYQTTNYGYTF TGTGCCAGCAGCTTCTATCAGACAACAAACTATGGCTACACCTTC
TRBD2 TRBJ2-7 TRBV9 CASSPRTSSYEQYF TGTGCCAGCAGCCCCCGGACTAGCTCCTACGAGCAGTACTTC
. TRBJ2-7 TRBV7-8 CASSPKFMGHSAPYEQYF TGTGCCAGCAGCCCCAAATTCATGGGACACTCGGCACCTTACGAGCAGTACTTC
. TRBJ2-5 TRBV18 CASSPRLLQETQYF TGTGCCAGCTCACCTCGACTACTACAAGAGACCCAGTACTTC
. TRBJ2-7 TRBV28 CASSQTIDEQYF TGTGCCAGCAGCCAGACTATCGACGAGCAGTACTTC
. TRBJ2-7 TRBV5-4 CASSPRTVRTSVEQYF TGTGCCAGCAGCCCCCGGACGGTGCGGACTTCCGTCGAGCAGTACTTC
. TRBJ1-1 TRBV5-5 CASSWAGARDTEAFF TGTGCCAGCAGCTGGGCAGGGGCGAGGGACACTGAAGCTTTCTTT
TRBD2 TRBJ2-1 TRBV30 CAWTSGFNEQFF TGTGCCTGGACTAGCGGGTTTAATGAGCAGTTCTTC
. TRBJ1-1 TRBV7-9 CASSLGNSGTEAFF TGTGCCAGCAGCTTAGGGAATAGCGGCACTGAAGCTTTCTTT
TRBD1 TRBJ1-2 TRBV15 CATSRDQGVGGYTF TGTGCCACCAGCAGAGATCAGGGGGTGGGTGGCTACACCTTC
TRBD1 TRBJ2-7 TRBV19 CASSTWGQGTVYEQYF TGTGCCAGTAGTACATGGGGACAGGGTACGGTCTACGAGCAGTACTTC